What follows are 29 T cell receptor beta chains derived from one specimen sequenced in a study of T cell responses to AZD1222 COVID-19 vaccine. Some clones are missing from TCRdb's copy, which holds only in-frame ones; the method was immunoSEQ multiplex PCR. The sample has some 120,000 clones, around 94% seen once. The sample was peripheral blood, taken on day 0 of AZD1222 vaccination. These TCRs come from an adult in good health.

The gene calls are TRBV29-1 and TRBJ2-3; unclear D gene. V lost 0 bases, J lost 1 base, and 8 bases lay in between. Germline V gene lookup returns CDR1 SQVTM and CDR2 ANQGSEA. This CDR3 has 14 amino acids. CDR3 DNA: TGCAGCGTTGAAGACGGCCCCCGCACAGATACGCAGTATTTT. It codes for CSVEDGPRTDTQYF.

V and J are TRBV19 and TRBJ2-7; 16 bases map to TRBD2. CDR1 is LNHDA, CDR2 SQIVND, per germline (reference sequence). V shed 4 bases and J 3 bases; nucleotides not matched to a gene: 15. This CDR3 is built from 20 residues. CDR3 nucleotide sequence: TGTGCCAGTAGTAATCCGCCACCGGGACTAGCGGGAGGGCCACTCTACGAGCAGTACTTC. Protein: CASSNPPPGLAGGPLYEQYF.

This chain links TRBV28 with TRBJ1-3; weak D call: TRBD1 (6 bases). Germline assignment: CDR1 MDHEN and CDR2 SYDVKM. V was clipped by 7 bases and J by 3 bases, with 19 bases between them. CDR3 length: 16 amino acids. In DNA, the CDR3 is TGTGCCAGCAACCCTCGGCATGGGGGGCTTGGAAACACCATATATTTT. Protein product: CASNPRHGGLGNTIYF.

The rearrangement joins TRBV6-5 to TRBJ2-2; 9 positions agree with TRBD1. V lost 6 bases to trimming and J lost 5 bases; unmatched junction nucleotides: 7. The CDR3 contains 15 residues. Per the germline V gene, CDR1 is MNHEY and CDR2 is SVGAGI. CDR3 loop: CASRTGQGRTGELFF. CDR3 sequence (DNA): TGTGCCAGCAGGACGGGACAGGGCAGAACCGGGGAGCTGTTTTTT.

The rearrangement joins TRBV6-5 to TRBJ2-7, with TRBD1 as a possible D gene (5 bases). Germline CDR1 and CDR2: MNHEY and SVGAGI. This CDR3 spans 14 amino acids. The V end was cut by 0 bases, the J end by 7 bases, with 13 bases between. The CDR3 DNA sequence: TGTGCCAGCAGTTACTCTGGGGCGTCGAGGGAGCAGTACTTC. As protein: CASSYSGASREQYF.

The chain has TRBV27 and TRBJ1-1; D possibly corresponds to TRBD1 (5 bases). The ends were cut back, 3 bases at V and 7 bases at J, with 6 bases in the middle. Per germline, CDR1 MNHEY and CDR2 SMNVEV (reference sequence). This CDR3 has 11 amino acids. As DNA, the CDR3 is TGTGCCAGCAGTTTGGGGGGTGAAGCTTTCTTT. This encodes CASSLGGEAFF.

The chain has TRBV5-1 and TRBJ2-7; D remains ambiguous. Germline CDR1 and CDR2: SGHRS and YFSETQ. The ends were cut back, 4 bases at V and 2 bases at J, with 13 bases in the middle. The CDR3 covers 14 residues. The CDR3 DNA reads TGCGCCAGCAGCCCCTTGACACCGACCTACGAGCAGTACTTC. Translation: CASSPLTPTYEQYF. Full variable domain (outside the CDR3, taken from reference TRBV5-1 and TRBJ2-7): KAGVTQTPRYLIKTRGQQVTLSCSPISGHRSVSWYQQTPGQGLQFLFEYFSETQRNKGNFPGRFSGRQFSNSRSEMNVSTLELGDSALYLCASSPLTPTYEQYFGPGTRLTVT.

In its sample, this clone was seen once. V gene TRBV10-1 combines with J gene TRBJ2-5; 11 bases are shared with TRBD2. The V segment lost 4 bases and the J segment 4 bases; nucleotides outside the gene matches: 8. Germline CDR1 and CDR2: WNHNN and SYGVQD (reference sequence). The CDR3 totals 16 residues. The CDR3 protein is CASSGDSGGEGETQYF. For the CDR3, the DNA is TGCGCCAGCAGTGGGGATAGCGGGGGGGAGGGAGAGACCCAGTACTTC.

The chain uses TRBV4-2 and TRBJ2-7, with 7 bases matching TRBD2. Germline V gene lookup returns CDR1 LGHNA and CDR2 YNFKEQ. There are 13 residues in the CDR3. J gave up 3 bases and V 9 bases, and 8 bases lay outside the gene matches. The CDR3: CASSDGEGYEQYF. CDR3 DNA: TGTGCCAGTAGTGACGGGGAGGGCTACGAGCAGTACTTC.

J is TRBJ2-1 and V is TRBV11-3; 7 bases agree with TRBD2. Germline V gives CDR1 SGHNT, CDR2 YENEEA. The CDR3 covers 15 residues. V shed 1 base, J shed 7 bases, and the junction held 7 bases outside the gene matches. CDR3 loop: CASSLGGRAGNEQFF. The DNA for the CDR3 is TGTGCCAGCAGCTTAGGGGGGAGGGCCGGTAATGAGCAGTTCTTC. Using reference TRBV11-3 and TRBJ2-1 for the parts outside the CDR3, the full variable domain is EAGVVQSPRYKIIEKKQPVAFWCNPISGHNTLYWYLQNLGQGPELLIRYENEEAVDDSQLPKDRFSAERLKGVDSTLKIQPAELGDSAVYLCASSLGGRAGNEQFFGPGTRLTVL.

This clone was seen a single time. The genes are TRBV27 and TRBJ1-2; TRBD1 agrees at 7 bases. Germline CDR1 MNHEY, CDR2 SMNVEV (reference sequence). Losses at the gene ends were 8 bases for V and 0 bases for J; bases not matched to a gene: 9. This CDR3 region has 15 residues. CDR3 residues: CASRSYRGTNYGYTF. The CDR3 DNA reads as TGTGCCAGCCGTTCCTACAGGGGCACTAACTATGGCTACACCTTC.

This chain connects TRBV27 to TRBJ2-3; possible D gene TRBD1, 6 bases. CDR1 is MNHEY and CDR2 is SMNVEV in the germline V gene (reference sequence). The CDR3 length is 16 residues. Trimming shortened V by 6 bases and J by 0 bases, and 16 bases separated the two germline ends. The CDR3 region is CASRPRGALSTDTQYF. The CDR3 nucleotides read TGTGCCAGCAGGCCCAGGGGCGCGCTGAGCACAGATACGCAGTATTTT.

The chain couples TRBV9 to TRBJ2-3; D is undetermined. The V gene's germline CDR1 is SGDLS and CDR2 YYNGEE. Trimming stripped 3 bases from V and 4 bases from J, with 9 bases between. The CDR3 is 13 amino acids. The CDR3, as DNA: TGTGCCAGCAGCGGGATCGTTGCAGATACGCAGTATTTT. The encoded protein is CASSGIVADTQYF.

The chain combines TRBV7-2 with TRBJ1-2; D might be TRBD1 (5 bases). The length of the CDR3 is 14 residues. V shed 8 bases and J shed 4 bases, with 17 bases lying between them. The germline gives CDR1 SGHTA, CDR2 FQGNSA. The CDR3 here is CASGEPGRGYGYTF. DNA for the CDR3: TGTGCCAGCGGGGAACCGGGGCGCGGCTATGGCTACACCTTC.

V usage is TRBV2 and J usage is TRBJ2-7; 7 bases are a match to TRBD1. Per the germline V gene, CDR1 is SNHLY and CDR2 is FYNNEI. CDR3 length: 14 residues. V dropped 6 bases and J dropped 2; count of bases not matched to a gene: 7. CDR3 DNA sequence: TGTGCCAGCAGCGCCGGGGACAGAACCTACGAGCAGTACTTC. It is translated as CASSAGDRTYEQYF.

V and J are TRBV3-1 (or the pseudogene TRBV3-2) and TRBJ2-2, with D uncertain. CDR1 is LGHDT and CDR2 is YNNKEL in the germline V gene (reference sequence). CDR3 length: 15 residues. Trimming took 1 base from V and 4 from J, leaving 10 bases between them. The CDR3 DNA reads TGTGCCAGCAGCCAAGTTAGGTGGACCACCGGGGAGCTGTTTTTT. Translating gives CASSQVRWTTGELFF.

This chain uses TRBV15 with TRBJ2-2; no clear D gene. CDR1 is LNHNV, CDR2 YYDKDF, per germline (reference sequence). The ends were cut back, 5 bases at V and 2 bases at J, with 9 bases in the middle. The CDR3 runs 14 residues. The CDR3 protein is CATSALRNTGELFF. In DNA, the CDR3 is TGTGCCACCAGCGCCCTCAGAAACACCGGGGAGCTGTTTTTT.

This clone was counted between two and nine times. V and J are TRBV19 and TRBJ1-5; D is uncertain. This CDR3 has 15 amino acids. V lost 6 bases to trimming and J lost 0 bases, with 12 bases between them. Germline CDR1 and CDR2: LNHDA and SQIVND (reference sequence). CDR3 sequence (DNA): TGTGCCAGTAGGTCGGGGTCGTATAGCAATCAGCCCCAGCATTTT. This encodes CASRSGSYSNQPQHF. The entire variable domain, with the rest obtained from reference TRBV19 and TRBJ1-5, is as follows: DGGITQSPKYLFRKEGQNVTLSCEQNLNHDAMYWYRQDPGQGLRLIYYSQIVNDFQKGDIAEGYSVSREKKESFPLTVTSAQKNPTAFYLCASRSGSYSNQPQHFGDGTRLSIL.

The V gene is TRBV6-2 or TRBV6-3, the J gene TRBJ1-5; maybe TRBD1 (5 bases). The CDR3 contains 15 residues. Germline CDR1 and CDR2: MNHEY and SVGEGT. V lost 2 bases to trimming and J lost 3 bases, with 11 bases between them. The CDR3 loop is CASSYLDSFNQPQHF. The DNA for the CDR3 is TGTGCCAGCAGTTACCTCGACAGCTTCAATCAGCCCCAGCATTTT.

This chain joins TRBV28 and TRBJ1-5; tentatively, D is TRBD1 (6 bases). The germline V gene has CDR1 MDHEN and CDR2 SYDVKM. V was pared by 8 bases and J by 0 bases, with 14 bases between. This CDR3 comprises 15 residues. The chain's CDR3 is CASGQRLNSNQPQHF. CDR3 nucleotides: TGTGCCAGCGGACAGCGCCTGAATAGCAATCAGCCCCAGCATTTT.

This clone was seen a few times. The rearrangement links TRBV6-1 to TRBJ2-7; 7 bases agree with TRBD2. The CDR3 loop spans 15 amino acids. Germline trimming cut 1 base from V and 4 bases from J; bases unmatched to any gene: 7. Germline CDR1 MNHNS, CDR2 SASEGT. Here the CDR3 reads CASSEVRTSKYEQYF. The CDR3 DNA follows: TGTGCCAGCAGTGAAGTACGGACTAGTAAGTACGAGCAGTACTTC.

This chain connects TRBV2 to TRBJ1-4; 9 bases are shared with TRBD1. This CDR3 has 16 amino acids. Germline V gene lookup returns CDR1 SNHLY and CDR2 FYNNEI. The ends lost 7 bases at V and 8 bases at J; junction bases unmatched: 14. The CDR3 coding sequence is TGTGCCAGCAACCCCCTTCCGGGACAGGGATTCGAAAAACTGTTTTTT. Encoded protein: CASNPLPGQGFEKLFF.

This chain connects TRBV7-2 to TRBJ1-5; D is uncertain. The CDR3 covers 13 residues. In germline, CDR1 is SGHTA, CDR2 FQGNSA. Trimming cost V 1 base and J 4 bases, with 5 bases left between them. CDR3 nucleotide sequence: TGTGCCAGCAGCTTAGAGAAGAATCAGCCCCAGCATTTT. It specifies CASSLEKNQPQHF.

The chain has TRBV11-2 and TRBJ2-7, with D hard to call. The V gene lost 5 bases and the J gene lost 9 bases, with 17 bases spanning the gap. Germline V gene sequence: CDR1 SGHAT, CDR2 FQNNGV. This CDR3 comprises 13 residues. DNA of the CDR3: TGTGCCAGCAGCCTCATCAAACTGCCTGCGCAGTACTTC. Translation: CASSLIKLPAQYF.

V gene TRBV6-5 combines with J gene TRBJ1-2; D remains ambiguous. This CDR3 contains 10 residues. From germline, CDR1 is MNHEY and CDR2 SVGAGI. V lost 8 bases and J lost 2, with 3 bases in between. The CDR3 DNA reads TGTGCCAGCGGGAACTATGGCTACACCTTC. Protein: CASGNYGYTF.

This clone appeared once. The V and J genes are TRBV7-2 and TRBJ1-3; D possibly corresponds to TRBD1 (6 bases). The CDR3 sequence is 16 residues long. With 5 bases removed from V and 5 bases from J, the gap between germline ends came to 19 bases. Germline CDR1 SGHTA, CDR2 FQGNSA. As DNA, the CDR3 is TGTGCCAGCAGCCCGCCCGGACCACAGGGAAGAAACACCATATATTTT. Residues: CASSPPGPQGRNTIYF. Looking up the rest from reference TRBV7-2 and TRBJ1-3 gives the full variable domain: GAGVSQSPSNKVTEKGKDVELRCDPISGHTALYWYRQSLGQGLEFLIYFQGNSAPDKSGLPSDRFSAERTGGSVSTLTIQRTQQEDSAVYLCASSPPGPQGRNTIYFGEGSWLTVV.

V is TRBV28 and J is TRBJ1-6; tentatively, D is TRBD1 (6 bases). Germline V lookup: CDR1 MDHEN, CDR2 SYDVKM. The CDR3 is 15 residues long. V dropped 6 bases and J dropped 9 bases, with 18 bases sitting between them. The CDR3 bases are TGTGCCAGCAGGAGAAACAGGGAATTCGGTTCACCCCTCCACTTT. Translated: CASRRNREFGSPLHF. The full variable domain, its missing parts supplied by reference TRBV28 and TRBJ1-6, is DVKVTQSSRYLVKRTGEKVFLECVQDMDHENMFWYRQDPGLGLRLIYFSYDVKMKEKGDIPEGYSVSREKKERFSLILESASTNQTSMYLCASRRNREFGSPLHFGNGTRLTVT.

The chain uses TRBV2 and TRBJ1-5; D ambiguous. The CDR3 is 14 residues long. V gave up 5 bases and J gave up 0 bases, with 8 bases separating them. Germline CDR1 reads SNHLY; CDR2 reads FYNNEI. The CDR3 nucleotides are TGTGCCAGCAGTACAGTGGATAGCAATCAGCCCCAGCATTTT. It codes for CASSTVDSNQPQHF.

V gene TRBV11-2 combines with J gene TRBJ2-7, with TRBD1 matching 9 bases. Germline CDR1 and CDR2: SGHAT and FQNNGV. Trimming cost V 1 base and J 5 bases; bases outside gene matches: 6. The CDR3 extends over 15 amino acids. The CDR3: CASSLGDRVGHEQYF. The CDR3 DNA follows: TGTGCCAGCAGCTTAGGGGACAGGGTGGGCCACGAGCAGTACTTC. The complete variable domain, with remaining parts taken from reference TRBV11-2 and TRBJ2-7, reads EAGVAQSPRYKIIEKRQSVAFWCNPISGHATLYWYQQILGQGPKLLIQFQNNGVVDDSQLPKDRFSAERLKGVDSTLKIQPAKLEDSAVYLCASSLGDRVGHEQYFGPGTRLTVT.